This TCR beta chain was sequenced in a study of cytomegalovirus exposure and HLA in healthy donors. General study points: CMV serostatus was the only immune exposure information that was available.

CDR3 length: 14 residues. V was clipped by 0 bases and J by 14 bases, with 18 bases between them. Germline lookup yields CDR1 SGHDN and CDR2 FVKESK. This clone was recorded a few times. The antigen remains undetermined. Both 60 Vbeta primers and 13 Jbeta primers went into the PCR. Measured with immunoSEQ multiplex PCR; TCRdb has only the in-frame clones, and not every one. The sample consists of more than 90,000 clones, 78% of them appearing once. Sequenced input: PBMCs. V usage is TRBV14 and J usage is TRBJ2-3, with D possibly TRBD1 on 6 matching bases. This clonotype was sampled from a woman aged 60-75 years in good health and CMV-seronegative. The CDR3: CASSQDIGQGLWYF. In nucleotides, the CDR3 is TGTGCCAGCAGCCAAGATATAGGGCAGGGGTTGTGGTATTTT.